This T cell receptor beta chain derives from a study of cytomegalovirus exposure and HLA in healthy donors. Whole-study findings and limits: More clonal expansion characterized HLA-associated TCR beta chains than equally common others in a later analysis.

A note on this clone: Its specificity is not known.

PCR employed 60 Vbeta and 13 Jbeta primers. The assay was immunoSEQ multiplex PCR, and TCRdb's table has in-frame clones only and misses some. The sample records about 89,000 clones, roughly three quarters being singletons. The clonotype comes from a man under 40 in good health and CMV-seronegative. Sequenced input: PBMCs.

The CDR3 protein is CASSLTGQGVNEQYF. CDR3 nucleotide sequence: TGTGCCAGCAGCCTAACTGGACAGGGGGTCAACGAGCAGTACTTC. The rearrangement joins TRBV7-9 to TRBJ2-7, with 10 bases matching TRBD1. Per germline, CDR1 SEHNR and CDR2 FQNEAQ (reference sequence). The length of the CDR3 is 15 residues. The J segment lost 5 bases and the V segment lost 5 bases, leaving 9 bases of the junction unmatched.